This is a list of T cell receptor beta chains from one sample in a study of cytomegalovirus exposure and HLA in healthy donors. The data were produced by immunoSEQ multiplex PCR, yet TCRdb's version contains in-frame clones alone and is incomplete. The data contain 95,000 to 130,000 clones, 9% to 10% of them singletons. The sample comprised PBMCs. The receptors were gathered from a man aged 25-45 years in good health and CMV-seronegative. The CDR3 runs from the conserved cysteine through the conserved F or W. D genes are given only for firm matches. The size of a clone is reported for some rows only, either as once, few or many, or as a class for expanded clones.

v_gene	d_gene	abundance	j_gene	CDR3aa	CDR3nt
TRBV28	-	-	TRBJ2-2	CASSFSLSLSGNTGELFF	TGTGCCAGCAGTTTTTCTCTCTCGTTATCAGGGAACACCGGGGAGCTGTTTTTT
TRBV28	TRBD2	few	TRBJ2-7	CASSLISGSYEQYF	TGTGCCAGCAGTTTAATCAGCGGGAGTTACGAGCAGTACTTC
TRBV2	-	few	TRBJ1-5	CASSGQWSNQPQHF	TGTGCCAGCAGTGGACAGTGGAGCAATCAGCCCCAGCATTTT
TRBV2	-	few	TRBJ2-4	CASSDKGRHIQYF	TGTGCCAGCAGTGATAAAGGGAGGCACATTCAGTACTTC
TRBV10-2	TRBD1	few	TRBJ1-1	CASRIGTGDTEAFF	TGCGCCAGCAGGATCGGGACAGGGGACACTGAAGCTTTCTTT
TRBV9	TRBD1	-	TRBJ1-4	CASSVDRGEFNEKLFF	TGTGCCAGCAGCGTAGACAGGGGGGAGTTTAATGAAAAACTGTTTTTT
TRBV6-6	-	few	TRBJ2-7	CASNPSETVYEQYF	TGTGCCAGCAATCCTAGCGAAACTGTCTACGAGCAGTACTTC
TRBV25-1	-	-	TRBJ2-7	CASSVLGEGYEQYF	TGTGCCAGCAGTGTCTTGGGAGAGGGCTACGAGCAGTACTTC
TRBV30	-	-	TRBJ1-1	CAWSPKTGREAFF	TGTGCCTGGAGTCCCAAGACAGGACGTGAAGCTTTCTTT
TRBV7-8	-	-	TRBJ1-6	CASSFGYSYNSPLHF	TGTGCCAGCAGCTTCGGGTACTCCTATAATTCACCCCTCCACTTT
TRBV7-7	TRBD2	few	TRBJ2-2	CASSLERLALNTGELFF	TGTGCTAGCAGCTTAGAACGACTAGCGCTGAACACCGGGGAGCTGTTTTTT
TRBV21-1	-	few	TRBJ2-2	CAGRRTGELFF	TGTGCCGGAAGGCGGACCGGGGAGCTGTTTTTT